This T cell receptor beta chain stems from a study of blood T cell repertoires in COVID-19 (dated by TCRdb to 2020 to 2022). About the study as a whole: Samples covering the acute and convalescent phases of COVID-19 were provided by collaborators in the United States, Italy and Spain. The material from the prospective study consisted of cDNA or gDNA derived from T cells, B-cell-depleted T cells, or PBMCs. Subjects who had been exposed to COVID-19, were actively infected with it, or had recovered from it provided the deeply sampled blood TCRbeta repertoires that made up the dataset. The repertoires were released in a freely available public database meant as a resource for research on the immune response to SARS-CoV-2. The samples were drawn from two sources: the first 160 participants of the ongoing ImmuneRACE study, and fewer than 1,500 subjects contributed by 6 global collaborators. Nearly every sample came with metadata listing a de-identified subject ID, COVID-19 status, age in years and sex. HLA class I and class II types, where available, came from metadata supplied by the sample provider rather than from assay-based typing. Here is what the overall study found, with its caveats: Clinical and demographic metadata were provided uncurated, with the amount varying by source and participant.

With regard to this clone: Its antigen remains unidentified. The sample holds no much larger clone one base away, and base qualities are not on file.

TCRbeta CDR3 regions were amplified from genomic DNA by means of the immunoSEQ Assay, a bias-controlled multiplex PCR. For the original study's pipeline: The number of nucleated cells in each sample was estimated from the amplification of reference gene primers within the assay. To quantify the absolute abundance of each unique TCRbeta CDR3 rearrangement, sequence reads were collapsed and filtered. Productive Simpson clonality was computed per sample as the square root of Simpson's diversity index over productive rearrangements. TCRdb limited this immuneACCESS table to in-frame rearrangements with V and J called. A share of clones is missing; checked studies link under half to unresolved V genes, and the rest is unexplained. That table furnishes V, J and clone size, whereas the DNA furnished D and trimming. Recorded for this sample are about 360,000 clones; more than 75% of them occurred a single time. 3% of the sample goes to the ten largest clones.

The collaborating institutions used their own protocols to collect whole blood in K2EDTA tubes. Collaborator samples were shipped for TCRbeta analysis as frozen whole blood, isolated PBMCs, or DNA extracted from either sample type. The CDR3 contains 13 residues, cysteine and phenylalanine counted. Of the read, only the CDR3 DNA is kept; its 39 bases are in frame from base 1. CDR1 and CDR2 were assigned from the germline V gene (reference sequence) as LNHDA and SQIVND. Trimming takes 8 bases from V and 4 bases from J, and the germline ends sit 11 bases apart. The specimen was peripheral blood. The chain is made from TRBV19 and TRBJ1-4, with the D gene not confidently named. This receptor was taken from a human donor in a cohort sampled during active COVID-19. The DNA reads as follows: TGTGCCAGTGCCCGTGGGCTTAATGAAAAACTGTTTTTT. Its protein reads: CASARGLNEKLFF.